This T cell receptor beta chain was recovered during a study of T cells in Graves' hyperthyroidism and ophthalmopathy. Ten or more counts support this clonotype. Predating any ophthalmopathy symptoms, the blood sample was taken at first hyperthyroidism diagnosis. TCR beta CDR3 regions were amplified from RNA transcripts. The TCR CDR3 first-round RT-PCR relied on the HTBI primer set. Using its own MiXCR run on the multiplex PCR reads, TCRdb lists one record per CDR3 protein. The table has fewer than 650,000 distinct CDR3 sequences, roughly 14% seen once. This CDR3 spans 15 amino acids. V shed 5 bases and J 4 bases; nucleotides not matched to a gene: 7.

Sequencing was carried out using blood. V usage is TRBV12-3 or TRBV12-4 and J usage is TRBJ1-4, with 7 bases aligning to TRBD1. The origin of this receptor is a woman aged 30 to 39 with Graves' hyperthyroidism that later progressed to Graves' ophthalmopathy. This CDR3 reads CASSLRTGYNEKLFF. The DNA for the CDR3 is TGTGCCAGCAGTCTCCGGACAGGCTATAATGAAAAACTGTTTTTT.